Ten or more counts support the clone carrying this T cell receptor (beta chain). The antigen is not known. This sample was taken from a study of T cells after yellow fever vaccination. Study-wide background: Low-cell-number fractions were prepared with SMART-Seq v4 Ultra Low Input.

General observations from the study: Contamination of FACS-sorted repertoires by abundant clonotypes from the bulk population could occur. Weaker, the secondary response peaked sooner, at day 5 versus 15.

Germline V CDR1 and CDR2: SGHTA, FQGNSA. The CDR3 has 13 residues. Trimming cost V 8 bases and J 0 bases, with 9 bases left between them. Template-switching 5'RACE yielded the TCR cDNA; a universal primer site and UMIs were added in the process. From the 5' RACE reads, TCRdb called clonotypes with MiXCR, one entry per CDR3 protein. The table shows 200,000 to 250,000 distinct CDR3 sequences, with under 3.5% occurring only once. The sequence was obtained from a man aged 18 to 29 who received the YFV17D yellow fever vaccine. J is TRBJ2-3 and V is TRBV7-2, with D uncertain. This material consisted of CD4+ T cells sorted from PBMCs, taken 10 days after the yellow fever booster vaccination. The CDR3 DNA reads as TGTGCCAGCTCAACGTCAAGCACAGATACGCAGTATTTT. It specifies CASSTSSTDTQYF.